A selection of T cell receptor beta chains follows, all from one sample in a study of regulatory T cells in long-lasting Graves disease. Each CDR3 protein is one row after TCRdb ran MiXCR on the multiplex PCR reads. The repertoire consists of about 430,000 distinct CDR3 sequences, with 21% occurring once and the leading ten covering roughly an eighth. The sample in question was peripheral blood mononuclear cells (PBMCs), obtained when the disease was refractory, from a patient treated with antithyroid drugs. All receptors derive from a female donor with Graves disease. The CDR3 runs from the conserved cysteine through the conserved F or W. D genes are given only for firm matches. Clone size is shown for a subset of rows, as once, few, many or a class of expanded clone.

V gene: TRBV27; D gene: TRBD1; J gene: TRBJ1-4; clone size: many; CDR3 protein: CASSSSTGTGEKLFF; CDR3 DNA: TGTGCCAGCAGTTCTTCAACCGGGACAGGCGAAAAACTGTTTTTT
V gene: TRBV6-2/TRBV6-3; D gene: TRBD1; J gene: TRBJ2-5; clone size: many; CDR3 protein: CASTAWGQGPQETQYF; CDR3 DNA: TGTGCCAGCACCGCCTGGGGACAGGGTCCCCAAGAGACCCAGTACTTC
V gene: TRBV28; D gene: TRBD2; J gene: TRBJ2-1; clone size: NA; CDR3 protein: CASNPPGLAYNEQFF; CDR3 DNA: TGTGCCAGCAATCCCCCGGGACTAGCGTACAATGAGCAGTTCTTC
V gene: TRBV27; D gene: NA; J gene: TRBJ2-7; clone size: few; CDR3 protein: CASRGGGALYEQYF; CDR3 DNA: TGTGCCAGCAGGGGTGGCGGGGCACTTTACGAGCAGTACTTC
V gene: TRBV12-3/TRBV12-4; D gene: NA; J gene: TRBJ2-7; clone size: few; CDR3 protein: CASSFELTYEQYF; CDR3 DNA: TGTGCCAGCAGTTTTGAACTTACCTACGAGCAGTACTTC
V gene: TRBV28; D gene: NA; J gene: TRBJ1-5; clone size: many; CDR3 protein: CASNDHGRNQPQHF; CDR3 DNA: TGTGCCAGCAACGACCACGGACGCAATCAGCCCCAGCATTTT
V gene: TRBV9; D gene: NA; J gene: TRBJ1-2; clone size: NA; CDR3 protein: CASSVGGGGYTF; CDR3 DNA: TGTGCCAGCAGCGTGGGCGGGGGCGGCTACACCTTC
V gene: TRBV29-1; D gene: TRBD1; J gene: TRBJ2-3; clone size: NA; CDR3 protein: CSVRTTGHTDTQYF; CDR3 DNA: TGCAGCGTTAGGACGACAGGGCACACAGATACGCAGTATTTT
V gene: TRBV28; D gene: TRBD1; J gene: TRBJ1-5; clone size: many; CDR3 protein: CASMGGTAPDQPQHF; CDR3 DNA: TGTGCCAGCATGGGGGGGACAGCGCCGGATCAGCCCCAGCATTTT
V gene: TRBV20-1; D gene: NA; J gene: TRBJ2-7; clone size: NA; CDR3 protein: CSARDMQGGYEQYF; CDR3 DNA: TGCAGTGCTAGAGATATGCAGGGGGGGTACGAGCAGTACTTC
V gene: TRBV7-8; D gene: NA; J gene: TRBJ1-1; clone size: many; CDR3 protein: CASRPDYPTEAFF; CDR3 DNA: TGTGCCAGCCGCCCAGACTACCCCACTGAAGCTTTCTTT
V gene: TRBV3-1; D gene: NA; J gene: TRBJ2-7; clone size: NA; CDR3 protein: CASSQLSIRPYEQYF; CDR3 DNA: TGTGCCAGCAGCCAACTCTCTATCAGACCCTACGAGCAGTACTTC
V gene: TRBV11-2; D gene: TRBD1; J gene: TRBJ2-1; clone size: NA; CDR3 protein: CASSLVKGASGNEQFF; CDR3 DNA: TGTGCCAGCAGCTTAGTCAAGGGGGCAAGTGGCAATGAGCAGTTCTTC
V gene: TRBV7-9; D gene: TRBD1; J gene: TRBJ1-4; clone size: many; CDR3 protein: CASSGPTGDSEKLFF; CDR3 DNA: TGTGCCAGCAGCGGGCCCACAGGGGACAGTGAAAAACTGTTTTTT
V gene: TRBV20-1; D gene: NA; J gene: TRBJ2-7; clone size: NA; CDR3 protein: CSAPEGGGEQYF; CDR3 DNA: TGCAGTGCTCCCGAAGGGGGGGGTGAGCAGTACTTC
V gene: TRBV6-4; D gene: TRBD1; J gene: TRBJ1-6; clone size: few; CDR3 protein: CANSVTQGQNSPLHF; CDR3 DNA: TGTGCCAACAGTGTCACGCAGGGACAGAATTCACCCCTCCACTTT
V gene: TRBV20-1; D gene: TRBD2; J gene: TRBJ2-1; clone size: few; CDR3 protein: CSASRLAGVRSADEQFF; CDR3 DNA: TGCAGTGCTAGTAGACTAGCGGGAGTTCGATCGGCCGACGAGCAGTTCTTC
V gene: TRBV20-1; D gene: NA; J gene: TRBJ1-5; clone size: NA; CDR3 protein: CSASEYLGQGTQPQHF; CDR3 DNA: TGCAGTGCTAGTGAATACTTGGGGCAGGGGACACAGCCCCAGCATTTT
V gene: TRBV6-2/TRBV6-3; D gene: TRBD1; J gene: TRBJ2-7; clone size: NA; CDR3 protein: CASSYGTGAWISYEQYF; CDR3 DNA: TGTGCCAGCAGTTACGGGACAGGGGCGTGGATCTCCTACGAGCAGTACTTC
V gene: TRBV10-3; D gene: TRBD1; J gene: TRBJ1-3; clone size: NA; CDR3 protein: CAITNRGSGGNTIYF; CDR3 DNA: TGTGCCATCACTAACAGGGGATCCGGAGGAAACACCATATATTTT
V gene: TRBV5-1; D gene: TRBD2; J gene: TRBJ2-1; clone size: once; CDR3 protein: CASGLASGGLATYNEQFF; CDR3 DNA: TGCGCCAGCGGCTTGGCCTCAGGGGGACTAGCGACCTACAATGAGCAGTTCTTC
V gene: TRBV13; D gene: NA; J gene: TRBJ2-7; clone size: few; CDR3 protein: CASSSGADAYEQYF; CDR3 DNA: TGTGCCAGCAGCTCCGGGGCGGACGCCTACGAGCAGTACTTC
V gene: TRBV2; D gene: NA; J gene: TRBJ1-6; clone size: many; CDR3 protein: CASSSGSPLHF; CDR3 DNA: TGTGCCAGCAGCTCCGGTTCACCCCTCCACTTT
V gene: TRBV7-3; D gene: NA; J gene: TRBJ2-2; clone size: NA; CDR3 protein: CASSLKVDGTGELFF; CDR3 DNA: TGTGCCAGCAGCTTAAAGGTCGATGGCACCGGGGAGCTGTTTTTT
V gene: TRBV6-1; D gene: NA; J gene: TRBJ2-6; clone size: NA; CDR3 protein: CASNWTPRTSGANVLTF; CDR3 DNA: TGTGCCAGCAACTGGACACCACGAACCTCTGGGGCCAACGTCCTGACTTTC
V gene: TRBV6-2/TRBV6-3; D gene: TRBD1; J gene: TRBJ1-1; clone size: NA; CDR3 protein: CASSEKGQGKNTEAFF; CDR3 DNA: TGTGCCAGCAGTGAAAAGGGACAGGGTAAGAACACTGAAGCTTTCTTT
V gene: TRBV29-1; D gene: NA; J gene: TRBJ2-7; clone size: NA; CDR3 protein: CSVEYRPVGYEQYF; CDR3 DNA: TGCAGCGTTGAATACCGGCCGGTCGGGTACGAGCAGTACTTC
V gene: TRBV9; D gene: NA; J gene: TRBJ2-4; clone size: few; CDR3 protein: CASSVTPEPNIQYF; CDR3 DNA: TGTGCCAGCAGCGTAACGCCAGAGCCCAACATTCAGTACTTC
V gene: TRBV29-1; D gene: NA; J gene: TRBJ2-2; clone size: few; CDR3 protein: CSGGGYTGELFF; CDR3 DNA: TGCAGCGGTGGGGGATACACCGGGGAGCTGTTTTTT
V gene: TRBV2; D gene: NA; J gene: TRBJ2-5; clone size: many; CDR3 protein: CASTSGRHIRGETQYF; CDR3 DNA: TGTGCCAGCACGTCGGGCCGTCACATAAGGGGGGAGACCCAGTACTTC
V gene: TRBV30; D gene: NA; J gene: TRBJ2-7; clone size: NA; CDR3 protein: CAWSVLMGMHF; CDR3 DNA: TGTGCCTGGAGTGTACTCATGGGGATGCACTTC
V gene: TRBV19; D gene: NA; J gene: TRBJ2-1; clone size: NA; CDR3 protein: CASSNLRDTSPYNEQFF; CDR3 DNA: TGTGCCAGTAGTAACCTTCGGGACACCTCACCGTACAATGAGCAGTTCTTC
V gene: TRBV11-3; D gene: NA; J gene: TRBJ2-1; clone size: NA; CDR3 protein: CASSLMRYNEQFF; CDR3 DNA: TGTGCCAGCAGCTTAATGCGTTACAATGAGCAGTTCTTC
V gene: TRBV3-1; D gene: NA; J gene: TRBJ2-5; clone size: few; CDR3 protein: CASSQRSGTQETQYF; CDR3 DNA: TGTGCCAGCAGCCAACGCAGCGGCACCCAAGAGACCCAGTACTTC
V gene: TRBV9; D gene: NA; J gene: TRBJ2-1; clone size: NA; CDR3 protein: CASSVTGEYNEQFF; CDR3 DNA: TGTGCCAGCAGCGTAACTGGGGAATACAATGAGCAGTTCTTC
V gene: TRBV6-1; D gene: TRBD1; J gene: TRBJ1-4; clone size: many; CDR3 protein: CASSPGTATGREKLFF; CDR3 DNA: TGTGCCAGCAGTCCCGGGACAGCGACCGGGAGGGAAAAACTGTTTTTT
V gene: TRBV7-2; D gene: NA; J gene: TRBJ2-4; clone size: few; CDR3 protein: CASTRKGIQYF; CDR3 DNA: TGTGCCAGCACTAGAAAGGGTATTCAGTACTTC
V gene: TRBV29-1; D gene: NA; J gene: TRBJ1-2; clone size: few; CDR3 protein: CSVGPLGSNYGYTF; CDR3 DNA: TGCAGCGTTGGGCCCCTCGGGTCCAACTATGGCTACACCTTC
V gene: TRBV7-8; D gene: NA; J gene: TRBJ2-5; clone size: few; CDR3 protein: CASSLARPLRKETQYF; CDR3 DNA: TGTGCCAGCAGCTTAGCCAGGCCCCTGAGGAAAGAGACCCAGTACTTC
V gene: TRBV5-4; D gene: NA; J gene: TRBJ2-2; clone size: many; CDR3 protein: CASSGGRGGLLTGELFF; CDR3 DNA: TGTGCCAGCAGCGGGGGACGCGGGGGCTTACTTACCGGGGAGCTGTTTTTT
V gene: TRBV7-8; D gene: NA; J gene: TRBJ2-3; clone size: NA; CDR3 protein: CASSSRGVDTQYF; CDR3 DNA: TGTGCCAGCAGCTCAAGGGGGGTAGATACGCAGTATTTT
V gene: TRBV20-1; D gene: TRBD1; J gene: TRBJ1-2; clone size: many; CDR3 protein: CSAREVGTGFCTF; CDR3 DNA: TGCAGTGCTAGGGAGGTCGGGACAGGTTTTTGCACCTTC
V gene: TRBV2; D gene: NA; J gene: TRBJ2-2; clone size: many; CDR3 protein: CASGGTANTGELFF; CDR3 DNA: TGTGCCAGCGGGGGGACAGCGAACACCGGGGAGCTGTTTTTT
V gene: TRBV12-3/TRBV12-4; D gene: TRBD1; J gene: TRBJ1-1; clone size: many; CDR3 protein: CASSSSQGAGNTEAFF; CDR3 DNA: TGTGCCAGCAGTTCCTCACAGGGGGCCGGGAACACTGAAGCTTTCTTT
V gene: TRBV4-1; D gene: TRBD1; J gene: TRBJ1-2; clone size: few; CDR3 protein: CASSQDAGTDYGYTF; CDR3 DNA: TGCGCCAGCAGCCAAGACGCCGGGACAGACTATGGCTACACCTTC